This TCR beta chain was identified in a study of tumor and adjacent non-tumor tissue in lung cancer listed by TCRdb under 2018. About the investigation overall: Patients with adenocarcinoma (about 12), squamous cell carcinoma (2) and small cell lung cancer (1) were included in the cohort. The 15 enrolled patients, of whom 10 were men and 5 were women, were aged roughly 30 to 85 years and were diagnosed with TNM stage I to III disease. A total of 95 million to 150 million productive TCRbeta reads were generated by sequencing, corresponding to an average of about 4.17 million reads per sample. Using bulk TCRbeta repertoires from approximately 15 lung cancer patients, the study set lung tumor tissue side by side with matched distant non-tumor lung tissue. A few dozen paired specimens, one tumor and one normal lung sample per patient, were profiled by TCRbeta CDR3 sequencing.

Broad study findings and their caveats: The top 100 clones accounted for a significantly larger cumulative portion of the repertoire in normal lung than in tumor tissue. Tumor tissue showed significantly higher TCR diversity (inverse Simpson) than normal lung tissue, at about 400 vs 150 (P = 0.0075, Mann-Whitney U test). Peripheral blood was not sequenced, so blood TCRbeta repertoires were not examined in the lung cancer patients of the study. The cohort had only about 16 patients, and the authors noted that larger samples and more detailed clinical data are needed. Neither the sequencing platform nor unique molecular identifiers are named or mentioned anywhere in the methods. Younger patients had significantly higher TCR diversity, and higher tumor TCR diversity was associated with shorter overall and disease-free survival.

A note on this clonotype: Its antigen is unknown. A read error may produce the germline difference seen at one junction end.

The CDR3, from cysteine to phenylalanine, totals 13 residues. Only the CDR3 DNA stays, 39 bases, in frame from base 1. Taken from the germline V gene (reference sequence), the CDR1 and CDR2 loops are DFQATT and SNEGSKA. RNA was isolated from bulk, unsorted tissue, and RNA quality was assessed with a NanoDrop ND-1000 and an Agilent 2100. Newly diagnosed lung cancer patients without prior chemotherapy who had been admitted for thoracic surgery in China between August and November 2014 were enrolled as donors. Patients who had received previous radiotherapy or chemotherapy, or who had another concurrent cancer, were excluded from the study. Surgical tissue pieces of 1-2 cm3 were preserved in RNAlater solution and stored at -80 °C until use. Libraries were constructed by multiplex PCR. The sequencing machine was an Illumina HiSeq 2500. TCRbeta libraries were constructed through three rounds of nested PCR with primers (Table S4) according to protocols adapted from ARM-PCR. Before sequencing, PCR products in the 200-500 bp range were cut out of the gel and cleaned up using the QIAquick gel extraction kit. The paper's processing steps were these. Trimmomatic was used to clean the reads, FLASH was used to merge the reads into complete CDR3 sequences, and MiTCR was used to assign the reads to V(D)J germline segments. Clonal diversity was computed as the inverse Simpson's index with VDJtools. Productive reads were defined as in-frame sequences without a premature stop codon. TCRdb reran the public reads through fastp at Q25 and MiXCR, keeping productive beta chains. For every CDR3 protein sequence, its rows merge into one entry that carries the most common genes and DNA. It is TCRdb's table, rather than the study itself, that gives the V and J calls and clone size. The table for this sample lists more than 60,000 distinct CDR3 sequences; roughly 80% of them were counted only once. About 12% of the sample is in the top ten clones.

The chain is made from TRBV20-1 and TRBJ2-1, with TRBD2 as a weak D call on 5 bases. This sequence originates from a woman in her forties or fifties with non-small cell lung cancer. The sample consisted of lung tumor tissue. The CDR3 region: CSTRERIYNEQFF. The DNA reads TGCAGTACTAGAGAACGAATCTACAATGAGCAGTTCTTC.